These 6 T cell receptor beta chains originate from one sample sequenced in a study of T cells in Graves' hyperthyroidism and ophthalmopathy. The investigators amplified TCR beta CDR3 regions from RNA transcripts. HTBI primers were the set used in a first-round RT-PCR of the TCR CDR3. TCRdb re-analysed the multiplex PCR reads in MiXCR, keeping a single row per CDR3 protein. Found here are approximately 490,000 distinct CDR3 sequences, about 20% of them singletons; the top ten hold around 47%. Specimen: blood. Receptor source: a woman aged 70-85 years with Graves' ophthalmopathy.

The chain recombines TRBV19 with TRBJ1-2; maybe TRBD1 (6 bases). Deletions cut 1 base from V and 3 bases from J, with 21 bases between. The germline gives CDR1 LNHDA, CDR2 SQIVND (reference sequence). The CDR3 extends over 18 amino acids. The chain's CDR3 is CASSIAGTLLPPHYGYTF. CDR3 bases: TGTGCCAGTAGTATAGCAGGGACACTTCTCCCCCCACACTATGGCTACACCTTC.

This sequence joins TRBV19 and TRBJ2-1, with 10 nucleotides matching TRBD2. The CDR3 runs to 16 residues. The germline V gene encodes CDR1 LNHDA and CDR2 SQIVND (reference sequence). V dropped 5 bases and J dropped 9; count of bases not matched to a gene: 13. The CDR3 loop is CASSPKLAGWDGEQFF. The CDR3 coding sequence is TGTGCCAGTAGTCCCAAACTAGCGGGATGGGACGGTGAGCAGTTCTTC.

This rearrangement joins TRBV20-1 to TRBJ2-7, with TRBD2 matching 8 bases. CDR1 DFQATT and CDR2 SNEGSKA come from the germline V gene (reference sequence). This CDR3 contains 13 residues. Trimming removed 6 bases from V and 2 bases from J; junction bases left unmatched: 6. CDR3 amino acids: CSAYNSGTYEQYF. The CDR3 region has the DNA TGCAGTGCATATAATAGCGGGACCTACGAGCAGTACTTC.

The rearrangement uses TRBV18 and TRBJ1-6, with D hard to call. Between the trimmed V and J ends, which lost 3 bases and 5 bases, there was a span of 5 bases. The CDR3 has 13 amino acids. CDR1 KGHSH and CDR2 LQKENI come from the germline V gene. Here the CDR3 DNA reads TGTGCCAGCTCACCGGGGAATAATTCACCCCTCCACTTT. Amino acid sequence: CASSPGNNSPLHF.

The chain employs TRBV6-2 or TRBV6-3 and TRBJ2-2, with 15 positions matching TRBD2. The CDR3 totals 21 residues. Unmatched junction bases numbered 23, after V lost 8 bases and J lost 7 bases. Germline CDR1 is MNHEY and CDR2 is SVGEGT. The CDR3 nucleotides read TGTGCCAGCCGACACGATCCCCGAACAGGACTAGCGGGAGGGTATGGCGGGGAGCTGTTTTTT. Encoded protein: CASRHDPRTGLAGGYGGELFF.

This clonotype has a count of ten or more. The rearrangement links TRBV5-1 to TRBJ2-2, with D perhaps assigned TRBD1 or TRBD2 (5 bases each). Per the germline V gene, CDR1 is SGHRS and CDR2 is YFSETQ. The V end lost 0 bases, the J end lost 2 bases, and 11 bases lay between the germline ends. The CDR3 contains 16 residues. CDR3 DNA sequence: TGCGCCAGCAGCTTGGCCGGGACGGTCAACACCGGGGAGCTGTTTTTT. Protein sequence: CASSLAGTVNTGELFF.